The 27 T cell receptor beta chains presented below share a single source sample, sequenced in a study of metastatic and nonmetastatic thyroid tumors. None of the patients had undergone any treatment ahead of thyroid surgery. TCRdb reassembled clones from the PCR reads with MiXCR. Of some 33,000 clones listed, approximately 15% are singletons. Material: blood. These TCRs come from a female donor with papillary thyroid cancer or a benign thyroid nodule (not recorded which). Some clones in this sample may be carry-over from other donors' samples.

In its sample, this clone was seen a few times. The chain joins TRBV6-1 to TRBJ2-7; D remains unclear. This CDR3 is 10 amino acids long. Trimming took off 8 bases at V and 10 bases at J, with 12 bases between the two ends. From germline, CDR1 is MNHNS and CDR2 SASEGT. The CDR3 loop reads CASSRHTQYF. As DNA, the CDR3 is TGTGCCAGCTCCCGACATACTCAGTACTTC.

A remark on this clone: The junction shows a germline mismatch at one end, possibly a read error. The V and J genes are TRBV5-1 and TRBJ2-3; no clear D. The CDR3 extends over 13 amino acids. Germline V gene lookup returns CDR1 SGHRS and CDR2 YFSETQ. This chain's CDR3 is CASSLAVLDMQYF. The CDR3 coding sequence is TGCGCCAGCAGCTTGGCGGTGTTGGATATGCAGTATTTT.

The table lists this clone with many counts. The CDR3 reads CASSITGVGQPQHF. The CDR3 DNA reads TGTGCCAGCAGCATAACAGGGGTAGGTCAGCCCCAGCATTTT. The chain joins TRBV6-1 to TRBJ1-5; 7 bases agree with TRBD1. This CDR3 has 14 residues. Germline CDR1 reads MNHNS; CDR2 reads SASEGT. J gave up 6 bases and V 6 bases, and 8 bases lay outside the gene matches.

On this clone itself: The final CDR3 position lacks the conserved phenylalanine or tryptophan, pointing to a likely read error. The limits of the CDR3 on the DNA are not certain, so only TCRdb's listed CDR3 is given. V is TRBV5-4 and J is TRBJ1-2; no check of the table's D call, TRBD1, against the DNA was made. Looked up from germline, CDR1 is SGHNT and CDR2 is YYREEE (reference sequence). 17 amino acids form the CDR3, both terminal residues included. CDR3 region: CASSSALRDRVGYGYSL.

The count of this clone is one. The chain links TRBV5-1 to TRBJ2-7; 7 nucleotides align to TRBD2. The CDR3 has 14 residues. From germline, CDR1 is SGHRS and CDR2 YFSETQ. The V gene end was trimmed by 4 bases and the J gene end by 9 bases; junction bases not matched to a gene: 13. The CDR3 DNA sequence: TGCGCCAGCAGCCCACCCTCCGAGACTAGCTGGCAGTACTTC. Amino acid sequence: CASSPPSETSWQYF. The full variable domain, completed using reference TRBV5-1 and TRBJ2-7, is KAGVTQTPRYLIKTRGQQVTLSCSPISGHRSVSWYQQTPGQGLQFLFEYFSETQRNKGNFPGRFSGRQFSNSRSEMNVSTLELGDSALYLCASSPPSETSWQYFGPGTRLTVT.

This clone was observed many times. This chain links TRBV28 with TRBJ2-1; 9 bases map to TRBD1. Germline lookup yields CDR1 MDHEN and CDR2 SYDVKM. Germline trimming cut 7 bases from V and 4 bases from J; bases unmatched to any gene: 5. This CDR3 contains 14 residues. In nucleotides, the CDR3 is TGTGCCAGCACCACCGGGACAGGGTACAATGAGCAGTTCTTC. This codes for CASTTGTGYNEQFF. The entire variable domain, with the rest obtained from reference TRBV28 and TRBJ2-1, is as follows: DVKVTQSSRYLVKRTGEKVFLECVQDMDHENMFWYRQDPGLGLRLIYFSYDVKMKEKGDIPEGYSVSREKKERFSLILESASTNQTSMYLCASTTGTGYNEQFFGPGTRLTVL.

This clone was observed many times. V is TRBV9 and J is TRBJ1-2; TRBD1 is a possible D gene (6 bases). V shed 7 bases and J shed 7 bases, with 26 bases lying between them. The CDR3 is 16 residues long. Germline-derived CDR1 and CDR2 are SGDLS and YYNGEE. The CDR3 region is CASRRLTGGRWGGYTF. CDR3 sequence (DNA): TGTGCCAGCCGACGCCTAACCGGGGGGCGCTGGGGTGGCTACACCTTC.

This clone was observed a handful of times. A read error may produce the germline difference seen at one junction end. The J gene is TRBJ2-7, the V gene TRBV6-1; TRBD2 aligns across 9 bases. The CDR3 extends over 15 amino acids. Per germline, CDR1 MNHNS and CDR2 SASEGT. The CDR3 loop reads CASSNGLAYSYEQYF. CDR3 nucleotide sequence: TGTGCCAGCAGTAATGGACTAGCGTACTCCTACGAGCAGTACTTT.

This clone was seen ten or more times. This chain uses TRBV5-5 with TRBJ1-3; unclear D gene. V was cut by 0 bases and J by 7 bases, with 2 bases left in between. CDR1 and CDR2 from the germline V gene are SGHKS and YYEKEE (reference sequence). This CDR3 has 11 residues. The CDR3 bases are TGTGCCAGCAGCTTGGTTAACACCATATATTTT. Amino acids: CASSLVNTIYF.

This clone was observed a few times. The chain links TRBV12-3 or TRBV12-4 to TRBJ1-2; maybe TRBD1 (5 bases). CDR3 size: 16 residues. CDR3 DNA sequence: TGTACCAACAGTCCCCAGTTGGGACCTCTTTCCTATGGCTACACCTTC. The encoded protein is CTNSPQLGPLSYGYTF.

This clone occurred many times. The chain carries TRBV30 and TRBJ1-6, with 8 bases lining up with TRBD1. In germline, CDR1 is GTSNPN, CDR2 SVGIG (reference sequence). The CDR3 has 14 amino acids. Trimming removed 1 base from V and 8 bases from J; junction bases left unmatched: 4. CDR3 DNA sequence: TGTGCCTGGAGTGGGACAGGGAGGTATTCACCCCTCCACTTT. Translation gives CAWSGTGRYSPLHF. The whole variable domain, filled in from reference TRBV30 and TRBJ1-6, reads SQTIHQWPATLVQPVGSPLSLECTVEGTSNPNLYWYRQAAGRGLQLLFYSVGIGQISSEVPQNLSASRPQDRQFILSSKKLLLSDSGFYLCAWSGTGRYSPLHFGNGTRLTVT.

The table lists this clone with many counts. A read error is possible here, since a much larger clone lies one base away. This chain links TRBV27 with TRBJ1-1, with 7 bases matching TRBD1. J gave up 6 bases and V 7 bases, and 14 bases lay outside the gene matches. The length of the CDR3 is 15 residues. Germline CDR1 MNHEY, CDR2 SMNVEV (reference sequence). The CDR3 bases are TGTGCCAGCATCCGAGACAGGGTGGGTTCGCCTGAAGCTTTCTTT. Its protein is CASIRDRVGSPEAFF.

This clone occurred a few times. Because the CDR3 is missing its conserved closing phenylalanine or tryptophan, this is likely a read error. The chain joins TRBV6-2 or TRBV6-3 to TRBJ1-1, with D possibly being TRBD1 (5 bases). V lost 4 bases and J lost 5, with 17 bases in between. Germline V lookup: CDR1 MNHEY, CDR2 SVGEGT. This CDR3 has 15 residues. CDR3 sequence reads: CASSSPTEGGTEAFV. DNA for the CDR3: TGTGCCAGCAGTTCCCCGACAGAGGGTGGGACTGAAGCTTTCGTT.

This chain uses TRBV19 with TRBJ1-5; TRBD1 might be the D (5 bases). CDR3 length equals 16 residues. Germline-derived CDR1 and CDR2 are LNHDA and SQIVND (reference sequence). Trimming took 6 bases from V and 2 from J, leaving 17 bases between them. This CDR3 is CASRQPGISGNQPQHF. The CDR3 nucleotides are TGTGCCAGTAGGCAACCAGGGATCTCTGGCAATCAGCCCCAGCATTTT.

This clone was picked up many times. The chain recombines TRBV27 with TRBJ1-5; 10 bases line up with TRBD1. V lost 0 bases to trimming and J lost 5 bases; unmatched junction nucleotides: 4. Germline V gene lookup returns CDR1 MNHEY and CDR2 SMNVEV (reference sequence). The CDR3 covers 16 residues. CDR3 sequence reads: CASSLSRQGAHQPQHF. The CDR3, as DNA: TGTGCCAGCAGTTTATCCCGACAGGGGGCCCATCAGCCCCAGCATTTT.

This clone was observed many times. V and J are TRBV19 and TRBJ2-1; TRBD2 aligns across 11 bases. This CDR3 region has 15 residues. J was trimmed by 16 bases and V by 0 bases; bases with no gene match: 11. Germline loops: CDR1 LNHDA, CDR2 SQIVND (reference sequence). CDR3 protein: CASSIDLGLAGRVFF. As DNA, the CDR3 is TGTGCCAGTAGTATAGACCTCGGACTAGCGGGCCGGGTCTTCTTC.

This clone has just a few counts. This chain links TRBV28 with TRBJ1-2, with D maybe TRBD1 (5 bases). The germline V gene encodes CDR1 MDHEN and CDR2 SYDVKM. The CDR3 consists of 14 residues. Trimming cost V 7 bases and J 8 bases, with 20 bases left between them. The CDR3 nucleotides read TGTGCCAGCATTACCCTACATGGCTCAGGGGGCTACACCTTC. Protein sequence: CASITLHGSGGYTF.

Turning to this clone: One junction end does not reproduce the germline sequence, and a read error may be involved. J is TRBJ1-1 and V is TRBV7-3; D not resolved. The CDR3 runs to 13 residues. Germline loops: CDR1 SGHTA, CDR2 FQGTGA. Written as DNA, the CDR3 is TGTGCCATCAGCCCAACATGGGGAACTGAAGCTTTCTTT. Amino acid sequence: CAISPTWGTEAFF.

This clone was seen at least ten times. This sequence joins TRBV6-1 and TRBJ1-5; 7 positions match TRBD1. The germline CDR1 and CDR2 sequences are MNHNS and SASEGT. The CDR3 runs to 14 residues. J lost 5 bases, V lost 6 bases, and 7 bases had no gene match. The CDR3 sequence is CASRPGQDYQPQHF. DNA of the CDR3: TGTGCCAGCAGGCCTGGACAGGATTATCAGCCCCAGCATTTT.

This clone was observed a few times. Given a much more abundant clone one base away, this may be a read error. This chain joins TRBV28 and TRBJ2-4; the D call may be TRBD1 or TRBD2 (5 bases each). This CDR3 is built from 15 residues. Trimming pared 2 bases from V and 3 bases from J, leaving 11 bases between. Germline values: CDR1 MDHEN, CDR2 SYDVKM. CDR3 amino acids: CASSLGTDDKNIQYF. In DNA, the CDR3 is TGTGCCAGCAGTTTAGGGACCGATGACAAAAACATTCAGTACTTC.

This clone has just a few counts. This chain joins TRBV5-4 and TRBJ2-1; the match to TRBD1 covers 7 bases. Germline CDR1 is SGHNT and CDR2 is YYREEE (reference sequence). J lost 1 base, V lost 4 bases, and 5 bases had no gene match. This CDR3 has 15 residues. The CDR3 is CASSATGASYNEQFF. CDR3 coding DNA: TGTGCCAGCAGCGCTACAGGGGCGTCCTACAATGAGCAGTTCTTC. The full variable domain, in which reference TRBV5-4 and TRBJ2-1 provide the parts outside the CDR3, is ETGVTQSPTHLIKTRGQQVTLRCSSQSGHNTVSWYQQALGQGPQFIFQYYREEENGRGNFPPRFSGLQFPNYSSELNVNALELDDSALYLCASSATGASYNEQFFGPGTRLTVL.

This clone appeared many times. V is TRBV4-2 and J is TRBJ2-5, with TRBD2 matching 13 bases. Per the germline V gene, CDR1 is LGHNA and CDR2 is YNFKEQ. The CDR3 is 18 amino acids. The J segment lost 5 bases and the V segment lost 1 base, leaving 10 bases of the junction unmatched. In DNA, the CDR3 is TGTGCCAGCAGCCAAGGGATTCGACTAGCGGGAGGTCTGGAGACCCAGTACTTC. Its translation is CASSQGIRLAGGLETQYF.

The chain uses TRBV11-2 and TRBJ2-7; 10 bases match TRBD2. V was clipped by 5 bases and J by 1 base; unmatched bases: 8. There are 16 residues in the CDR3. The germline V gene has CDR1 SGHAT and CDR2 FQNNGV. CDR3 DNA sequence: TGTGCCAGCAGCCCCGGACTAGCGGTTGCGTCCTACGAGCAGTACTTC. This gives the protein CASSPGLAVASYEQYF.

This clone came up many times. The chain is built from TRBV20-1 and TRBJ1-2; TRBD1 matches 9 bases. V gave up 6 bases and J gave up 2 bases; unmatched junction bases: 4. Germline assignment: CDR1 DFQATT and CDR2 SNEGSKA (reference sequence). The CDR3 extends over 13 amino acids. Here the CDR3 reads CSAGGQGNYGYTF. The CDR3 nucleotides read TGCAGTGCGGGGGGACAGGGAAACTATGGCTACACCTTC.

This clone was detected ten times or more. The V and J genes are TRBV9 and TRBJ2-2, with D unresolved. The CDR3 extends over 13 amino acids. Trimming stripped 4 bases from V and 5 bases from J, with 9 bases between. Looked up from germline, CDR1 is SGDLS and CDR2 is YYNGEE. DNA for the CDR3: TGTGCCAGCAGCTCCCCTTGGACCGGGGAGCTGTTTTTT. As protein: CASSSPWTGELFF.

This chain links TRBV5-6 with TRBJ1-2, with D hard to call. V lost 2 bases and J 4 bases, leaving 15 bases between the germline ends. Germline-derived CDR1 and CDR2 are SGHDT and YYEEEE. The CDR3 has 15 residues. The CDR3 reads CASSLFARSGYGYTF. CDR3 bases: TGTGCCAGCAGCTTATTTGCCCGGAGTGGCTATGGCTACACCTTC.

This clone was found many times. The rearrangement joins TRBV5-1 to TRBJ2-3; D is unclear. This CDR3 is built from 14 residues. Germline loops: CDR1 SGHRS, CDR2 YFSETQ. Between the trimmed V and J ends, which lost 0 bases and 4 bases, there was a span of 9 bases. CDR3 bases: TGCGCCAGCAGCTTGGCCACGAGCGCAGATACGCAGTATTTT. Translated: CASSLATSADTQYF.